The TCR beta chain under discussion was sequenced for a study of long-term antiretroviral therapy in people with HIV. Study-wide findings and caveats: Collection of the blood took place between about 2003 and 2017. The ART regimens in use then may have been less effective than current ones.

Sequencing used immunoSEQ v3.0 at survey level. The assay was immunoSEQ multiplex PCR, and TCRdb's table has in-frame clones only and misses some. The sample has roughly 24,000 clones; approximately 81% are singletons. On this clone: The antigen is not known.

Germline V gene data show CDR1 as SEHNR and CDR2 as FQNEAQ (reference sequence). Trimming took off 3 bases at V and 0 bases at J, with 21 bases between the two ends. This CDR3 spans 19 amino acids. This TCR derives from a middle-aged man with HIV. The chain uses TRBV7-9 and TRBJ1-3; D is uncertain. The sample consisted of unsorted PBMCs, taken 4.8 to 5 years after starting antiretroviral therapy. CDR3 in amino acids: CASSFFLGRDSRSGNTIYF. The CDR3, as DNA: TGTGCCAGCAGCTTCTTCCTAGGTCGGGATTCGCGCTCTGGAAACACCATATATTTT.